This TCR beta chain was sequenced during a study of blood T cell repertoires in COVID-19 (dated by TCRdb to the early 2020s). Concerning the study at large: Samples from collaborators originated in the United States, Italy and Spain and spanned both the acute and convalescent phases of COVID-19. Deeply sampled blood TCRbeta repertoires from subjects exposed to, actively infected with, or recovered from COVID-19 were included in the dataset. The material from the prospective study consisted of cDNA or gDNA derived from T cells, B-cell-depleted T cells, or PBMCs. The sample metadata nearly always contained a de-identified subject ID, COVID-19 status, age in years and sex. Where available, HLA class I and class II types were obtained from metadata supplied by the sample provider rather than from assay-based typing. The samples were drawn from the first 160 participants of the ongoing ImmuneRACE study and from 950 to 1,500 subjects provided by 6 global collaborators. The repertoires were released in a freely available public database meant as a resource for research on the immune response to SARS-CoV-2.

As concerns this clone: Its antigen is still unknown. One base away there is no much larger clone; base qualities are not given.

Collaborating institutions collected whole blood in K2EDTA tubes following their own protocols. Collaborator samples were shipped for TCRbeta analysis as frozen whole blood, isolated PBMCs, or DNA extracted from either sample type. Per the germline V gene (reference sequence), GTSNPN is the CDR1 and SVGIG is the CDR2. V trim: 3 bases; J trim: 5 bases; unmatched bases: 6. The CDR3 sequence holds 14 residues, the cysteine and phenylalanine included. CDR3 DNA is the only sequence kept; it has 42 bases, read in frame from the first base. TCRbeta CDR3 regions were amplified from genomic DNA by means of the immunoSEQ Assay, a bias-controlled multiplex PCR. Processing in the source paper ran as follows. Within the assay, amplification of reference gene primers was used to estimate how many nucleated cells each sample contained. Sequence reads were collapsed and filtered to measure the absolute abundance of every unique TCRbeta CDR3 rearrangement. For each sample, productive Simpson clonality was calculated by taking the square root of Simpson's diversity index across productive rearrangements. In its TCRdb copy, this immuneACCESS table keeps in-frame sequences only and misses some clones. Where compared with another copy, unresolved V genes explain less than half of these, and the others have no known cause. V and J calls and clone size are copied from that table; D and trimming were computed from the DNA. The sample table lists some 670,000 clones, around 89% of them with a count of one. The top ten clonotypes cover roughly 0.25% of the sample.

The research as a whole found: Clinical and demographic metadata were provided uncurated, with the amount varying by source and participant.

The specimen sequenced was peripheral blood. The rearrangement combines TRBV30 with TRBJ1-2; 10 middle bases align to TRBD1. The TCR comes from a young woman with acute or convalescent COVID-19. At the DNA level, the sequence is TGTGCCTGGAGGAGGGACAGGGGTGGGTATGGCTACACCTTC. The resulting protein is CAWRRDRGGYGYTF.